One and the same sample provided the 20 T cell receptor beta chains below, sequenced in a study of memory CD4+ T cells and cytomegalovirus serostatus. Single viable CD3+CD4+CD8-CD45RO+ cells were sorted as the memory CD4+ T cells. The table came from immunoSEQ multiplex PCR; TCRdb's copy has only in-frame clones and leaves some out. The sample records around 60,000 clones, approximately 85% being singletons. Sequencing used memory CD4+ T cells from blood. The source is an adult in good health and CMV-seronegative.

On this clone itself: One junction end disagrees with the germline gene, perhaps due to a read error. The rearrangement links TRBV10-3 to TRBJ2-5; TRBD2 agrees at 10 bases. The CDR3 spans 15 residues. Germline assignment: CDR1 ENHRY and CDR2 SYGVKD. The CDR3 here is CASSSTGTSEETQYF. As DNA, the CDR3 is TGTGCCAGCAGTTCGACCGGGACTAGCGAGGAGACCCAGTACTTC.

V and J are TRBV11-2 and TRBJ1-3, with D possibly TRBD1 on 6 matching bases. This CDR3 is 14 amino acids long. Trimming stripped 6 bases from V and 7 bases from J, with 16 bases between. Germline CDR1 reads SGHAT; CDR2 reads FQNNGV. The DNA of the CDR3 is TGTGCCAGCAGTTTCGCCACCCAGGGGAACACCATATATTTT. Residues: CASSFATQGNTIYF.

The chain joins TRBV5-1 to TRBJ2-2; 9 bases agree with TRBD1. The V gene's germline CDR1 is SGHRS and CDR2 YFSETQ. V was pared by 4 bases and J by 4 bases, with 8 bases of the junction left unmatched. This CDR3 contains 16 residues. The CDR3 here is CASSAGQGRRTGELFF. CDR3 coding DNA: TGCGCCAGCAGCGCGGGACAGGGTCGGCGCACCGGGGAGCTGTTTTTT.

The V and J genes are TRBV6-6 and TRBJ2-2; D ambiguous. The CDR3 sequence is 16 residues long. Germline lookup yields CDR1 MNHNY and CDR2 SVGAGI (reference sequence). Deletions cut 2 bases from V and 2 bases from J, with 12 bases between. The CDR3 loop is CASSYRPGANTGELFF. The CDR3 DNA sequence: TGTGCCAGCAGTTACCGTCCGGGCGCTAACACCGGGGAGCTGTTTTTT.

The V and J genes are TRBV7-2 and TRBJ1-1, with TRBD1 identical over 8 bases. Germline lookup yields CDR1 SGHTA and CDR2 FQGNSA. Losses at the gene ends were 3 bases for V and 4 bases for J; bases not matched to a gene: 7. The CDR3 is made up of 15 amino acids. CDR3 sequence: CASSFNRGGSTEAFF. The CDR3 nucleotides read TGTGCCAGCAGCTTCAACAGGGGGGGGAGCACTGAAGCTTTCTTT.

The chain has TRBV6-1 and TRBJ2-3, with D possibly being TRBD1 or TRBD2 (5 bases each). The CDR3 runs 15 residues. Trimming pared 4 bases from V and 1 base from J, leaving 12 bases between. CDR1 is MNHNS, CDR2 SASEGT, per germline. CDR3 residues: CASSGKGSGTDTQYF. The DNA of the CDR3 is TGTGCCAGCAGTGGGAAGGGGAGCGGCACAGATACGCAGTATTTT.

V and J are TRBV7-6 and TRBJ2-5; 7 bases are shared with TRBD1. V dropped 4 bases and J dropped 5; count of bases not matched to a gene: 7. Germline V gives CDR1 SGHVS, CDR2 FNYEAQ. The CDR3 is 14 residues long. The CDR3 DNA follows: TGTGCCAGCAGCTCCATGACAGGGCAGGAGACCCAGTACTTC. It codes for CASSSMTGQETQYF.

The chain has TRBV9 and TRBJ2-7, with 7 bases fitting TRBD1. Germline V gene lookup returns CDR1 SGDLS and CDR2 YYNGEE. The CDR3 contains 15 residues. J lost 1 base, V lost 4 bases, and 8 bases had no gene match. CDR3 nucleotides: TGTGCCAGCAGCCCCCGACAGGGCTCTTCCTACGAGCAGTACTTC. The encoded protein is CASSPRQGSSYEQYF. Full variable domain (remainder filled in from reference TRBV9 and TRBJ2-7): DSGVTQTPKHLITATGQRVTLRCSPRSGDLSVYWYQQSLDQGLQFLIQYYNGEERAKGNILERFSAQQFPDLHSELNLSSLELGDSALYFCASSPRQGSSYEQYFGPGTRLTVT.

J is TRBJ1-6 and V is TRBV19; D unresolved. Trimming took 6 bases from V and 7 from J, leaving 10 bases between them. The germline gives CDR1 LNHDA, CDR2 SQIVND (reference sequence). The CDR3 consists of 13 residues. This chain's CDR3 is CASRLARNSPLHF. The CDR3 DNA reads TGTGCCAGTAGATTGGCGCGAAATTCACCCCTCCACTTT.

This chain joins TRBV29-1 and TRBJ1-5; no reliable D call. The CDR3 totals 16 residues. Per germline, CDR1 SQVTM and CDR2 ANQGSEA. Trimming left V 3 bases short and J 4 bases short, with 19 bases between. The CDR3 reads CSVEIGDLPGNQPQHF. The CDR3 DNA follows: TGCAGCGTTGAGATAGGAGACCTCCCCGGGAATCAGCCCCAGCATTTT.

The rearrangement links TRBV27 to TRBJ1-6, with 7 bases identical to TRBD1. The CDR3 length is 15 residues. After removal of 3 bases from V and 14 bases from J, the junction contained 13 bases not matched to a gene. Germline values: CDR1 MNHEY, CDR2 SMNVEV (reference sequence). The CDR3: CASSFGRGTRGTLHF. The CDR3 DNA sequence: TGTGCCAGCAGTTTCGGCAGGGGGACTCGTGGGACCCTCCACTTT.

This clone was observed a few times. The chain uses TRBV6-1 and TRBJ2-3, with D perhaps matching TRBD2 (5 bases). The CDR3 runs 17 residues. CDR1 and CDR2 from the germline V gene are MNHNS and SASEGT. V lost 2 bases, J lost 3 bases, and 18 bases lay in between. CDR3 DNA: TGTGCCAGCAGTGAATATGGAGTAGCGTCTGGGACAGATACGCAGTATTTT. Translation: CASSEYGVASGTDTQYF.

The rearrangement joins TRBV5-1 to TRBJ1-1; D might be TRBD1 (5 bases). CDR1 is SGHRS, CDR2 YFSETQ, per germline. The CDR3 loop spans 13 amino acids. With 8 bases removed from V and 1 base from J, the gap between germline ends came to 12 bases. CDR3 sequence (DNA): TGCGCCAGTACAAGTAGGGGGAACACTGAAGCTTTCTTT. Protein product: CASTSRGNTEAFF.

This chain uses TRBV5-8 with TRBJ2-7, with D possibly being TRBD1 (6 bases). The CDR3 has 16 residues. Germline CDR1 SGHTS, CDR2 YDEGEE. V lost 3 bases and J 4 bases, leaving 20 bases between the germline ends. The CDR3 is CASSWTNYREGYEQYF. Here the CDR3 DNA reads TGTGCCAGCAGCTGGACCAACTACAGGGAAGGGTACGAGCAGTACTTC.

The chain joins TRBV6-1 to TRBJ2-7; D remains ambiguous. The CDR3 runs 13 residues. Germline V gene data show CDR1 as MNHNS and CDR2 as SASEGT. The V end lost 2 bases, the J end lost 9 bases, and 14 bases lay between the germline ends. CDR3 DNA sequence: TGTGCCAGCAGTGAATCTGGTGGCCTAACGCAGTACTTC. This codes for CASSESGGLTQYF.

V gene TRBV28 combines with J gene TRBJ1-5; D not resolved. Germline CDR1 reads MDHEN; CDR2 reads SYDVKM. V shed 8 bases and J shed 7 bases, with 15 bases lying between them. The CDR3 sequence is 13 residues long. CDR3 sequence (DNA): TGTGCCAGCTTTGGGCAGTCGGGACAGCCCCAGCATTTT. This gives the protein CASFGQSGQPQHF.

The V gene is TRBV2, the J gene TRBJ2-5; unclear D gene. CDR3 length: 14 residues. From germline, CDR1 is SNHLY and CDR2 FYNNEI. V dropped 4 bases and J dropped 7 bases, with 16 bases sitting between them. As DNA, the CDR3 is TGTGCCAGCAGTGCCCCGGTTTTCCCTGTGACCCAGTACTTC. It codes for CASSAPVFPVTQYF.

V usage is TRBV11-2 and J usage is TRBJ2-5; TRBD2 matches 15 bases. The J call is uncertain, as TRBJ2-7 better fits the DNA end. Germline V gene data show CDR1 as SGHAT and CDR2 as FQNNGV. The CDR3 length is 18 residues. For the CDR3, the DNA is TGTGCCAGCAGCCGCACTTGGACTAGCGGGAGGGCCCGAAACGAGCAGTACTTC. Translated, it gives CASSRTWTSGRARNEQYF.

CDR3 sequence (DNA): TGTGCCAGCAGCCAAGATGCGGGGGAAGGGGTACAGCCCCAGCATTTT. Its protein is CASSQDAGEGVQPQHF. The chain links TRBV4-2 to TRBJ1-5; tentative D call: TRBD1 (5 bases). The CDR3 is made up of 16 amino acids. Germline CDR1 reads LGHNA; CDR2 reads YNFKEQ. Trimming took off 0 bases at V and 7 bases at J, with 16 bases between the two ends.

This CDR3 reads CASAPQPGTETQYF. CDR3 DNA: TGTGCCAGCGCCCCCCAACCCGGGACGGAGACCCAGTACTTC. The V and J genes are TRBV2 and TRBJ2-5, with D possibly called TRBD1 or TRBD2 (5 bases each). Germline V gives CDR1 SNHLY, CDR2 FYNNEI. V was clipped by 8 bases and J by 5 bases, with 18 bases between them. There are 14 residues in the CDR3. The whole variable domain, remainder taken from reference TRBV2 and TRBJ2-5, is EPEVTQTPSHQVTQMGQEVILRCVPISNHLYFYWYRQILGQKVEFLVSFYNNEISEKSEIFDDQFSVERPDGSNFTLKIRSTKLEDSAMYFCASAPQPGTETQYFGPGTRLLVL.